The 22 T cell receptor beta chains below come from one sample, sequenced in a study of blood T cell repertoires in COVID-19. Clones were read by immunoSEQ multiplex PCR, and TCRdb kept only the in-frame ones, dropping some. The table lists about 240,000 clones, around nine tenths of them singletons. Sequenced input: PBMCs or T cells enriched from blood (not recorded which). The receptor source for this set is a woman aged 25 to 39 who had recovered from COVID-19.

The chain links TRBV3-1 (or the pseudogene TRBV3-2) to TRBJ1-2; 7 bases are shared with TRBD1. The CDR3 covers 13 residues. After removal of 5 bases from V and 4 bases from J, the junction contained 4 bases not matched to a gene. Germline CDR1 reads LGHDT; CDR2 reads YNNKEL (reference sequence). This CDR3 is CASSSGTAYGYTF. CDR3 in DNA: TGTGCCAGCAGCTCAGGGACAGCCTATGGCTACACCTTC.

The CDR3 protein is CASRPLGRVSALHF. CDR3 nucleotide sequence: TGTGCCAGCAGGCCCTTGGGCAGGGTGTCGGCCCTCCACTTT. The J gene is TRBJ1-6, the V gene TRBV6-5, with a tentative D call TRBD1 (5 bases). The CDR3 sequence is 14 residues long. Looked up from germline, CDR1 is MNHEY and CDR2 is SVGAGI. V was pared by 6 bases and J by 14 bases, with 20 bases between.

V gene TRBV6-4 combines with J gene TRBJ2-1; tentative D call: TRBD1 (5 bases). The CDR3 sequence is 16 residues long. V lost 0 bases and J 5 bases, leaving 14 bases between the germline ends. Germline values: CDR1 MRHNA, CDR2 SNTAGT. CDR3 in amino acids: CASSDSARTSNNEQFF. The CDR3 coding sequence is TGTGCCAGCAGTGACTCGGCGCGGACAAGTAACAATGAGCAGTTCTTC.

The chain is built from TRBV5-1 and TRBJ1-2, with no clear D. The CDR3 runs to 16 residues. Germline CDR1 SGHRS, CDR2 YFSETQ. Trimming stripped 4 bases from V and 0 bases from J, with 16 bases between. This chain's CDR3 is CASSAALVVANYGYTF. The CDR3 bases are TGCGCCAGCAGCGCGGCCCTGGTGGTTGCTAACTATGGCTACACCTTC.

V gene TRBV6-5 combines with J gene TRBJ2-5; unclear D gene. This CDR3 comprises 12 residues. Trimming took off 6 bases at V and 2 bases at J, with 7 bases between the two ends. Germline lookup yields CDR1 MNHEY and CDR2 SVGAGI. The CDR3, as DNA: TGTGCCAGCAGACAGTCTCAAGAGACCCAGTACTTC. It specifies CASRQSQETQYF.

V usage is TRBV29-1 and J usage is TRBJ2-3; 11 bases match TRBD2. The CDR3 runs 17 residues. CDR1 SQVTM and CDR2 ANQGSEA come from the germline V gene. For the CDR3, the DNA is TGCAGTCTAGGGAGGGTAGCGGGAGGGCCTATGACAGATACGCAGTATTTT. The encoded protein is CSLGRVAGGPMTDTQYF.

The chain employs TRBV3-1 (or the pseudogene TRBV3-2) and TRBJ1-1, with D tentatively TRBD1 (5 bases). From germline, CDR1 is LGHDT and CDR2 YNNKEL (reference sequence). Trimming took off 4 bases at V and 10 bases at J, with 10 bases between the two ends. This CDR3 comprises 11 residues. The CDR3 bases are TGTGCCAGCAGCCGGGGACTCGGAGCTTTCTTT. Translated, it gives CASSRGLGAFF.

V usage is TRBV6-2 or TRBV6-3 and J usage is TRBJ2-7, with a weak D call TRBD1 (5 bases). The CDR3 extends over 15 amino acids. Germline CDR1 MNHEY, CDR2 SVGEGT. V lost 0 bases and J lost 3, with 12 bases in between. In DNA form, the CDR3 reads TGTGCCAGCAGTTACTCGTTGTCAGGGTTCTACGAGCAGTACTTC. Protein sequence: CASSYSLSGFYEQYF.

The V gene is TRBV20-1, the J gene TRBJ1-5, with D possibly TRBD1 on 5 matching bases. CDR1 is DFQATT, CDR2 SNEGSKA, per germline (reference sequence). CDR3 length: 11 residues. CDR3 loop: CVSRDNQPQHF. The CDR3 DNA sequence: TGCGTGAGCAGGGACAATCAGCCCCAGCATTTT.

This CDR3 is CASTPGLSGQPQHF. The CDR3 coding sequence is TGTGCCAGCACCCCGGGACTGTCCGGTCAGCCCCAGCATTTT. V gene TRBV28 combines with J gene TRBJ1-5; TRBD1 is a possible D gene (5 bases). Germline assignment: CDR1 MDHEN and CDR2 SYDVKM. V was trimmed by 7 bases and J by 6 bases, leaving 16 bases between them. CDR3 length: 14 amino acids.

The chain combines TRBV30 with TRBJ1-5; no firm D call. Looked up from germline, CDR1 is GTSNPN and CDR2 is SVGIG (reference sequence). Deletions cut 1 base from V and 6 bases from J, with 16 bases between. The CDR3 totals 15 residues. The CDR3: CAWSEPRARGQPQHF. CDR3 nucleotide sequence: TGTGCCTGGAGTGAACCCCGGGCTCGGGGTCAGCCCCAGCATTTT.

The chain uses TRBV3-1 (or the pseudogene TRBV3-2) and TRBJ1-2; D gene unclear. The CDR3 sequence is 15 residues long. The ends were cut back, 1 base at V and 0 bases at J, with 9 bases in the middle. Germline V CDR1 and CDR2: LGHDT, YNNKEL (reference sequence). The CDR3 sequence is CASSQVLQTNYGYTF. The CDR3 DNA is TGTGCCAGCAGCCAAGTTCTTCAGACTAACTATGGCTACACCTTC.

The chain employs TRBV24-1 and TRBJ2-7; 9 bases line up with TRBD1. CDR1 KGHDR and CDR2 SFDVKD come from the germline V gene. J gave up 6 bases and V 4 bases, and 9 bases lay outside the gene matches. This CDR3 comprises 15 residues. CDR3 coding DNA: TGTGCCACCAGTGAGTCACAGGGGGCCATCTCCGAGCAGTACTTC. It encodes CATSESQGAISEQYF.

The rearrangement joins TRBV7-8 to TRBJ2-7; no reliable D call. CDR3 size: 12 residues. Germline CDR1 SGHVS, CDR2 FQNEAQ. Trimming pared 5 bases from V and 3 bases from J, leaving 8 bases between. CDR3 bases: TGTGCCAGCAGCCCAACAAGCTACGAGCAGTACTTC. This codes for CASSPTSYEQYF.

The chain has TRBV3-1 (or the pseudogene TRBV3-2) and TRBJ2-7, with D maybe TRBD2 (6 bases). CDR1 and CDR2 from the germline V gene are LGHDT and YNNKEL (reference sequence). The CDR3 has 12 residues. Trimming took off 3 bases at V and 3 bases at J, with 6 bases between the two ends. The CDR3, as DNA: TGTGCCAGCAGCCAGACTAGCTACGAGCAGTACTTC. Translating gives CASSQTSYEQYF.

V is TRBV11-2 and J is TRBJ2-7; 10 bases match TRBD2. V was pared by 5 bases and J by 6 bases, with 13 bases of the junction left unmatched. CDR3 length: 16 residues. Germline CDR1 and CDR2: SGHAT and FQNNGV. The CDR3 nucleotides are TGTGCCAGCAGCCGGACTAGCGGAGGACCTGCGGGCGAGCAGTACTTC. Translating gives CASSRTSGGPAGEQYF. The full variable domain, its missing parts supplied by reference TRBV11-2 and TRBJ2-7, is EAGVAQSPRYKIIEKRQSVAFWCNPISGHATLYWYQQILGQGPKLLIQFQNNGVVDDSQLPKDRFSAERLKGVDSTLKIQPAKLEDSAVYLCASSRTSGGPAGEQYFGPGTRLTVT.

This clone was counted a few times. The chain has TRBV19 and TRBJ2-1; D remains ambiguous. The CDR3 consists of 13 residues. V was trimmed by 1 base and J by 10 bases, leaving 11 bases between them. The germline V gene encodes CDR1 LNHDA and CDR2 SQIVND (reference sequence). In DNA form, the CDR3 reads TGTGCCAGTAGTATAGGCGCTAACGGGGAGCAGTTCTTC. Translating gives CASSIGANGEQFF.

V is TRBV6-2 or TRBV6-3 and J is TRBJ1-2; D is undetermined. Germline V lookup: CDR1 MNHEY, CDR2 SVGEGT. The V gene lost 4 bases and the J gene lost 4 bases, with 16 bases spanning the gap. This CDR3 is 15 amino acids long. CDR3 sequence (DNA): TGTGCCAGCAGTTTGGAGCTTTCAGTCCGCTATGGCTACACCTTC. This gives the protein CASSLELSVRYGYTF.

The gene calls are TRBV5-1 and TRBJ2-5; TRBD2 aligns across 10 bases. The J segment lost 3 bases and the V segment lost 0 bases, leaving 8 bases of the junction unmatched. From germline, CDR1 is SGHRS and CDR2 YFSETQ. This CDR3 comprises 17 residues. The CDR3 DNA reads as TGCGCCAGCAGCTTGGGACATGTTACTAGCGGGGAAGAGACCCAGTACTTC. This sequence encodes CASSLGHVTSGEETQYF.

The chain recombines TRBV24-1 with TRBJ2-7; D possibly corresponds to TRBD2 (5 bases). The CDR3 sequence is 15 residues long. The germline gives CDR1 KGHDR, CDR2 SFDVKD. V shed 5 bases and J shed 1 base, with 14 bases lying between them. CDR3 sequence (DNA): TGTGCCACCAGTGGCCCGGGCCGCGGGTCCTACGAGCAGTACTTC. It specifies CATSGPGRGSYEQYF.

This clone has just one count. The gene calls are TRBV10-3 and TRBJ2-3; weak D call: TRBD2 (6 bases). V gave up 4 bases and J gave up 2 bases, with 13 bases separating them. The CDR3 loop spans 15 amino acids. Germline CDR1 reads ENHRY; CDR2 reads SYGVKD. The CDR3: CAISGSSGLTDTQYF. In DNA form, the CDR3 reads TGTGCCATCAGTGGCAGTAGCGGACTCACAGATACGCAGTATTTT.

This chain joins TRBV9 and TRBJ2-3; D is perhaps TRBD2 (6 bases). Trimming pared 0 bases from V and 6 bases from J, leaving 8 bases between. The CDR3 has 13 amino acids. CDR1 and CDR2 from the germline V gene are SGDLS and YYNGEE. CDR3 nucleotides: TGTGCCAGCAGCGTAGCGGAGGGGGATACGCAGTATTTT. Translation gives CASSVAEGDTQYF.